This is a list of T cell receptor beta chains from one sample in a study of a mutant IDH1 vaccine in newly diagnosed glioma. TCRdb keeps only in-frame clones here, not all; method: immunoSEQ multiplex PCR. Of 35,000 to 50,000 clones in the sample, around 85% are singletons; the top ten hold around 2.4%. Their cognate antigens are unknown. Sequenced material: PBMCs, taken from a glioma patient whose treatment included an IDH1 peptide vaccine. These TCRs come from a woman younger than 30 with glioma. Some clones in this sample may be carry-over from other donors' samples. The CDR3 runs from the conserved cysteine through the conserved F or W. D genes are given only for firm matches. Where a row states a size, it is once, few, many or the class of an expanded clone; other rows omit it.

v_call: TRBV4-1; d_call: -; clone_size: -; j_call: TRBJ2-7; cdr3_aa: CASSQAESSYEQYF; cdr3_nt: TGCGCCAGCAGCCAAGCGGAAAGCTCCTACGAGCAGTACTTC
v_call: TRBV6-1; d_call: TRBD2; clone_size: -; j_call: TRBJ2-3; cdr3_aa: CASSGGGATDTQYF; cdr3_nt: TGTGCCAGCAGTGGCGGGGGGGCCACAGATACGCAGTATTTT
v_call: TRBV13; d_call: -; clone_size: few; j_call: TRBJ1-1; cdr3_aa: CASSPRGFGDTEAFF; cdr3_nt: TGTGCCAGCAGTCCCCGTGGGTTTGGGGACACTGAAGCTTTCTTT
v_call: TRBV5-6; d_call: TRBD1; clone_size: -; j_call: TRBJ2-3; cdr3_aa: CASSSADRGQGTDTQYF; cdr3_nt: TGTGCCAGCAGCTCCGCCGACAGGGGACAAGGCACAGATACGCAGTATTTT
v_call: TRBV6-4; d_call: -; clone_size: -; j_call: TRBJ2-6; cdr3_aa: CASSDSISSGANVLTF; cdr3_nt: TGTGCCAGCAGTGACTCGATTTCCTCTGGGGCCAACGTCCTGACTTTC
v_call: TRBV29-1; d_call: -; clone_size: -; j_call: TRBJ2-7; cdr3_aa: CSVAERRVYEQYF; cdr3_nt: TGCAGCGTTGCGGAAAGGAGAGTATACGAGCAGTACTTC
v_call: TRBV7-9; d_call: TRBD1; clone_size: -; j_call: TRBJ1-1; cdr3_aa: CASSSGQGSTEAFF; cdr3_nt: TGTGCCAGCAGCTCCGGACAGGGAAGCACTGAAGCTTTCTTT
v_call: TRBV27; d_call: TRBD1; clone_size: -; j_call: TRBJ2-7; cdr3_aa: CASSFQGAPYEQYF; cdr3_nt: TGTGCCAGCAGTTTCCAGGGGGCGCCTTACGAGCAGTACTTC
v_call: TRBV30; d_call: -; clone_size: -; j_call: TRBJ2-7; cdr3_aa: CAWRDSQTYEQYF; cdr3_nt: TGTGCCTGGAGGGACAGTCAAACTTACGAGCAGTACTTC
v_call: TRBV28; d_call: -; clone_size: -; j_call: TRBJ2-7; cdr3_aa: CASSFPGSSPYF; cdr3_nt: TGTGCCAGCAGTTTCCCAGGGAGTAGTCCGTACTTC
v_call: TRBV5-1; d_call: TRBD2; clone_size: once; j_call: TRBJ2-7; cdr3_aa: CASRPGLAEPQEQYF; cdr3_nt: TGCGCCAGCAGGCCGGGACTAGCGGAGCCTCAGGAGCAGTACTTC
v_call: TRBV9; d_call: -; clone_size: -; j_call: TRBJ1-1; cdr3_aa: CASSGLNTEAFF; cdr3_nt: TGTGCCAGCTCGGGATTGAACACTGAAGCTTTCTTT
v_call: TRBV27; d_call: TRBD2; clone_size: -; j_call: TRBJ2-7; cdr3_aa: CASSLGLAGVPLPYEQYF; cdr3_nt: TGTGCCAGCAGTTTGGGACTAGCGGGAGTCCCCTTACCTTACGAGCAGTACTTC
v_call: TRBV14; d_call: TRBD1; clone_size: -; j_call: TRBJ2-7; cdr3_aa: CASAGTAYEQYF; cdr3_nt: TGTGCCAGCGCCGGGACAGCCTACGAGCAGTACTTC
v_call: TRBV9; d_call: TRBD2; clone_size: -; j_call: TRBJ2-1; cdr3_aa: CASSPRRAGGPHEQFF; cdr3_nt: TGTGCCAGCAGCCCCCGGAGGGCGGGAGGGCCCCATGAGCAGTTCTTC
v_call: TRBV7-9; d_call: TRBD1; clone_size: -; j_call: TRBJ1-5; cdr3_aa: CASSPGTGIQPQHF; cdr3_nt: TGTGCCAGCAGCCCGGGGACAGGGATTCAGCCCCAGCATTTT
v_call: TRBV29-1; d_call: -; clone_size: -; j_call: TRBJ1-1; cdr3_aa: CSSLGSSMNTEAFF; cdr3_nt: TGCAGCTCTCTAGGGTCTTCCATGAACACTGAAGCTTTCTTT
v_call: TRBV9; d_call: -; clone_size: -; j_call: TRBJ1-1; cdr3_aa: CASSVGSRTTEAFF; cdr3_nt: TGTGCCAGCAGCGTAGGATCCAGAACCACTGAAGCTTTCTTT
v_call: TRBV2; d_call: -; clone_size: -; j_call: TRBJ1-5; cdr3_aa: CASSEKRGNQPQHF; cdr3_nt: TGTGCCAGCAGTGAAAAAAGGGGCAATCAGCCCCAGCATTTT
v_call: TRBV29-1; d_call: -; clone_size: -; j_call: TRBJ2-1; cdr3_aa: CSVNGKASSNEQFF; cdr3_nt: TGCAGCGTTAACGGTAAGGCTAGTTCCAATGAGCAGTTCTTC
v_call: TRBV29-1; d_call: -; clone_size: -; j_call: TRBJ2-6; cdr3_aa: CSVVIVTPAGANVLTF; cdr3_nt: TGCAGCGTTGTGATCGTAACACCGGCTGGGGCCAACGTCCTGACTTTC
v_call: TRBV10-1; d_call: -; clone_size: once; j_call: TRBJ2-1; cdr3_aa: CASSDAPGDNEQFF; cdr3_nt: TGCGCCAGCAGTGACGCGCCAGGCGACAATGAGCAGTTCTTC
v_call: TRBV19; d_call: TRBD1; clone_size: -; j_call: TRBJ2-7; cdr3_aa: CASSTWTGVSEEQYF; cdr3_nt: TGTGCCAGTAGTACCTGGACAGGGGTGTCAGAGGAGCAGTACTTC
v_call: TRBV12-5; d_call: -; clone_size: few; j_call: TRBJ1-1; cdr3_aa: CASGSGFGEAFF; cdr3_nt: TGTGCTAGTGGTTCGGGATTCGGAGAAGCTTTCTTT
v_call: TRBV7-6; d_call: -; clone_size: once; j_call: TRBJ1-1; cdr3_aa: CASSLRSALKDGVTEAFF; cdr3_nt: TGTGCCAGCAGCTTAAGGTCAGCCTTAAAGGACGGGGTCACTGAAGCTTTCTTT
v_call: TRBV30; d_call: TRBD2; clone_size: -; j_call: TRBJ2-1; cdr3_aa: CAWSTRGRVNEQFF; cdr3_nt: TGTGCCTGGAGTACTCGCGGGAGAGTAAATGAGCAGTTCTTC
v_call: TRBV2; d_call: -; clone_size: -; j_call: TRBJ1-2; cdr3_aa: CASSVLGYGYTF; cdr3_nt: TGTGCCAGCAGTGTATTGGGGTATGGCTACACCTTC
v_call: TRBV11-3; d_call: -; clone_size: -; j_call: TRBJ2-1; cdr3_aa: CASSSDSTYNEQFF; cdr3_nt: TGTGCCAGCAGCTCGGACAGCACCTACAATGAGCAGTTCTTC
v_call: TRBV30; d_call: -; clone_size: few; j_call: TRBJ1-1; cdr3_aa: CAWSESNTEAFF; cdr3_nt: TGTGCCTGGAGTGAGTCGAACACTGAAGCTTTCTTT
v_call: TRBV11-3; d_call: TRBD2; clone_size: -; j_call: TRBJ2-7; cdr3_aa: CASSSRGASGRVSEQYF; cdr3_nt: TGTGCCAGCAGCTCCCGAGGGGCCAGCGGGAGGGTGAGCGAGCAGTACTTC
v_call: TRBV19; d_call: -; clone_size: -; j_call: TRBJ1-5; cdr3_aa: CASSIVGRNQPQHF; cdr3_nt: TGTGCCAGTAGTATAGTAGGGAGGAATCAGCCCCAGCATTTT
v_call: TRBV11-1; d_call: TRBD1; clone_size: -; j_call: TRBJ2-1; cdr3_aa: CASSSPGQLFNEQFF; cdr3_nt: TGTGCCAGCAGCTCTCCGGGACAGCTTTTCAATGAGCAGTTCTTC
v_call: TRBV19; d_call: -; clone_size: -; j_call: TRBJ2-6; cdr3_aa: CASSIAGANVLTF; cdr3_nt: TGTGCCAGTAGTATAGCTGGGGCCAACGTCCTGACTTTC
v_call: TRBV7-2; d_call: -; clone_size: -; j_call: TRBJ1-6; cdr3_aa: CASSYGTGVNSPLHF; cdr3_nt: TGTGCCAGCAGCTACGGGACTGGGGTCAATTCACCCCTCCACTTT
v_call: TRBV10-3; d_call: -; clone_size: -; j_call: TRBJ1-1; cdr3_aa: CAIWAGMNTEAFF; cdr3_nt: TGTGCCATCTGGGCGGGGATGAACACTGAAGCTTTCTTT
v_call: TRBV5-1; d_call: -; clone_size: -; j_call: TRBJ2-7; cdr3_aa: CASSLDYSGNEQYF; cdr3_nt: TGCGCCAGCAGCTTGGATTATTCTGGCAACGAGCAGTACTTC
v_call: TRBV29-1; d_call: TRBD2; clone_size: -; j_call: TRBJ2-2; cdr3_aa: CSVRGAGADTGELFF; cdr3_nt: TGCAGCGTGAGAGGAGCGGGAGCGGACACCGGGGAGCTGTTTTTT
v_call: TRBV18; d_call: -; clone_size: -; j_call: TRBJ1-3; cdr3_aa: CASSLGSDTIYF; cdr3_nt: TGTGCCAGCTCTCTGGGATCGGACACCATATATTTT
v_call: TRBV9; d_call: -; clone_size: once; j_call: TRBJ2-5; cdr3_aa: CASSVVGGGETQYF; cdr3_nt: TGTGCCAGCAGCGTAGTAGGGGGAGGGGAGACCCAGTACTTC
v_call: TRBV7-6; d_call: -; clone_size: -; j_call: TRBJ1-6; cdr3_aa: CASSPDTSSYNSPLHF; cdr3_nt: TGTGCCAGCAGCCCCGACACAAGCTCCTATAATTCACCCCTCCACTTT
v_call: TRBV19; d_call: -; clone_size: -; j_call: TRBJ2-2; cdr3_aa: CASSPQRPANTGELFF; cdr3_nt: TGTGCCAGTAGTCCTCAGCGTCCCGCGAACACCGGGGAGCTGTTTTTT
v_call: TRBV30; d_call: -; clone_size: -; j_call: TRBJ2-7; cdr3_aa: CAWVGRGSSYEQYF; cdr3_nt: TGTGCCTGGGTTGGAAGGGGGAGCTCCTACGAGCAGTACTTC
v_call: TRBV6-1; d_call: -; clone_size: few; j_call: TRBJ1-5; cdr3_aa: CASGGNQPQHF; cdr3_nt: TGTGCCAGCGGAGGGAATCAGCCCCAGCATTTT
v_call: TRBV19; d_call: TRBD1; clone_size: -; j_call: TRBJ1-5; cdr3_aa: CASWTGSDQPQHF; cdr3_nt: TGTGCCAGTTGGACAGGGTCGGACCAGCCCCAGCATTTT
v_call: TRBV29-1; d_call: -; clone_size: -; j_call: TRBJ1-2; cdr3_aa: CSVSGVDGYTF; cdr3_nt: TGCAGCGTTTCAGGGGTTGATGGCTACACCTTC
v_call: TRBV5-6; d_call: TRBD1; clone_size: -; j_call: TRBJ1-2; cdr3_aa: CASRLRQGTIGGYTF; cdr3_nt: TGTGCCAGCAGACTTAGACAGGGTACTATAGGTGGCTACACCTTC
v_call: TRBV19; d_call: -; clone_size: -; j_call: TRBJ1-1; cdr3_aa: CASSKGGLRGLNTEAFF; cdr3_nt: TGTGCCAGTAGTAAGGGCGGGCTAAGGGGGTTGAACACTGAAGCTTTCTTT